These T cell receptor beta chains were read from a single sample in a study of PD-1 blockade in classical Hodgkin lymphoma. Sequencing used immunoSEQ multiplex PCR; TCRdb keeps in-frame clones, though not all of them. The table lists some 58,000 clones, 88% of them singletons. Sequencing used peripheral blood mononuclear cells (PBMCs), obtained before the second cycle of nivolumab. The source is a human donor with classical Hodgkin lymphoma. CDR3s include the opening cysteine and the closing phenylalanine or tryptophan. A D gene is named only where the DNA matches it firmly. Not all rows give a size; the values are once, few, many and, for expanded clones, a class.

j_call v_call clone_size d_call cdr3_nt cdr3_aa
TRBJ2-2 TRBV6-6 NA TRBD2 TGTGCCAGCAGTTACTACGGGGGGGCCGGCGGGGAGCTGTTTTTT CASSYYGGAGGELFF
TRBJ2-2 TRBV14 NA TRBD2 TGTGCCAGCAGCGAGACTAGCGGGGGGGCCGGGGAGCTGTTTTTT CASSETSGGAGELFF
TRBJ2-6 TRBV5-6 NA TRBD1 TGTGCCAGCAGCACGACAGGGGAGCCTGGGGCCAACGTCCTGACTTTC CASSTTGEPGANVLTF
TRBJ2-3 TRBV7-3 NA TRBD2 TGTGCCAGCAGGCTTACTAGCGGGGGGACAGATACGCAGTATTTT CASRLTSGGTDTQYF
TRBJ2-7 TRBV6-5 once NA TGTGCCAGCAGTAACAGTTACGAGCAGTACTTC CASSNSYEQYF
TRBJ1-3 TRBV6-7 NA NA TGTGCCAGGGGGTGTAGGACCACCATATATTTT CARGCRTTIYF
TRBJ1-2 TRBV5-1 NA NA TGCGCCAGCAGCTTGTACAGGGAAGGCTACACCTTC CASSLYREGYTF
TRBJ2-7 TRBV7-9 NA TRBD1 TGTGCCAGCAGCCACGGACAGGGAGGCGAGCACGAGCAGTACTTC CASSHGQGGEHEQYF
TRBJ1-2 TRBV7-9 few NA TGTGCCAGCAGCCCCGGCCAGGGCGAAAGCTACACCTTC CASSPGQGESYTF
TRBJ2-7 TRBV6-5 once NA TGTGCCAGCAGTTACACGGCCCTTGGCAGCACCTACGAGCAGTACTTC CASSYTALGSTYEQYF
TRBJ2-5 TRBV6-5 NA TRBD1 TGTGCCAGCAGACAGACAGGGAAAGAGACCCAGTACTTC CASRQTGKETQYF
TRBJ1-2 TRBV13 few TRBD1 TGTGCCAGCAGCTTAGCGACAGGGGGTGACTATGGCTACACCTTC CASSLATGGDYGYTF
TRBJ2-1 TRBV5-1 NA TRBD2 TGCGCCAGCAGCGCGGGGGAAACAGCGCGTGAGCAGTTCTTC CASSAGETAREQFF
TRBJ1-5 TRBV5-1 NA NA TGCGCCAGCAGCTTGGCGGGGCAGGGTGAGCCCCAGCATTTT CASSLAGQGEPQHF
TRBJ2-7 TRBV7-9 NA NA TGTGCCAGCAGCTTCCTAGGCGGAGGGGGAGGCTACGAGCAGTACTTC CASSFLGGGGGYEQYF
TRBJ2-7 TRBV6-5 NA NA TGTGCCACGTACAGTTTCTCCTACGAGCAGTACTTC CATYSFSYEQYF
TRBJ2-2 TRBV27 NA NA TGTGCCAGCCGCCAAGGCCGAAACACCGGGGAGCTGTTTTTT CASRQGRNTGELFF
TRBJ2-5 TRBV5-1 NA TRBD1 TGCGCCAGCAGCGGACAGGTACAAGAGACCCAGTACTTC CASSGQVQETQYF
TRBJ2-7 TRBV25-1 NA TRBD2 TGTGCCAGCAGGGATAGCGGGATCTACGAGCAGTACTTC CASRDSGIYEQYF
TRBJ2-1 TRBV29-1 NA TRBD2 TGCAGCGACGGACTAGCGGATCCTTACAATGAGCAGTTCTTC CSDGLADPYNEQFF
TRBJ2-3 TRBV30 once NA TGTGCCTCCCTCTCCCTCGCAGATACGCAGTATTTT CASLSLADTQYF
TRBJ2-7 TRBV11-2 NA TRBD2 TGTGCCAGCAGCCCCATAGCGGGGGGGGCCTACGAGCAGTACTTC CASSPIAGGAYEQYF
TRBJ1-1 TRBV25-1 NA TRBD1 TGTGCCAGCAGTGACCAACAGGGGGCGATGACTGAAGCTTTCTTT CASSDQQGAMTEAFF
TRBJ2-2 TRBV4-2 NA NA TGTGCCAGCAGCCAAGAACCTCCCGGGGCCAACACCGGGGAGCTGTTTTTT CASSQEPPGANTGELFF
TRBJ1-5 TRBV6-6 NA NA TGTGCCAGCACCCCTACTATCGACAAGAATCAGCCCCAGCATTTT CASTPTIDKNQPQHF
TRBJ2-2 TRBV19 NA NA TGTGCCAGTAGTACGACACTGAACACCGGGGAGCTGTTTTTT CASSTTLNTGELFF
TRBJ2-5 TRBV7-9 NA NA TGTGCCAGCAGCTCATCGGGGTCACAAGAGACCCAGTACTTC CASSSSGSQETQYF
TRBJ1-4 TRBV11-3 NA NA TGTGCCAGCAGCCCCCTCTGGAACAGATCTAGGAGTCTGAAACTGTTTTTT CASSPLWNRSRSLKLFF
TRBJ2-2 TRBV5-1 NA NA TGCGCCAGCAGCACCGGGACATTATACACCGGGGAGCTGTTTTTT CASSTGTLYTGELFF
TRBJ2-2 TRBV28 NA NA TGTGCCAGCAGATCCGGCACCGGGGAGCTGTTTTTT CASRSGTGELFF
TRBJ2-5 TRBV30 NA NA TGTGCCTGGAGTGTTTTAGGGATTGGTAGAGAGACCCAGTACTTC CAWSVLGIGRETQYF
TRBJ1-1 TRBV7-9 NA NA TGTGCCAGCAGCTTAGACTTATCATTGGGGCGAAGTGAAGCTTTCTTT CASSLDLSLGRSEAFF
TRBJ2-7 TRBV10-3 NA NA TGTGCCATCAGTGGTGGGAGGGGGACGAGTCAACTCTACGAGCAGTACTTC CAISGGRGTSQLYEQYF
TRBJ1-3 TRBV10-1 NA NA TGCGCCAGCACGAGGGATACTGGAAACACCATATATTTT CASTRDTGNTIYF
TRBJ1-5 TRBV6-1 once TRBD1 TGTGCCAGCAGAAAGACAGGGGGGAGTCAGCCCCAGCATTTT CASRKTGGSQPQHF
TRBJ2-3 TRBV6-5 NA NA TGTGCCAGCAGCGGGGATCGTTTTGTGGATACGCAGTATTTT CASSGDRFVDTQYF
TRBJ2-5 TRBV4-1 few NA TGCGCCAGCAGCCATTGGGGGCGGATACAAGAGACCCAGTACTTC CASSHWGRIQETQYF
TRBJ1-1 TRBV6-4 once NA TGTGCCAGCAGTGACTCAAAGGTAACTGAAGCTTTCTTT CASSDSKVTEAFF
TRBJ2-3 TRBV2 NA TRBD2 TGTGCCAGCAGTCTCCGGGGGGGGGCCGTAGATACGCAGTATTTT CASSLRGGAVDTQYF
TRBJ2-7 TRBV5-1 NA NA TGCGCCAGCAGCACTGACAGGTTCATTGAGCAGTACTTC CASSTDRFIEQYF
TRBJ2-7 TRBV2 NA NA TGTGCCAGCACCCTCAGATGGCAGATCTCCTACGAGCAGTACTTC CASTLRWQISYEQYF
TRBJ1-2 TRBV29-1 NA TRBD1 TGCAGCGCCCATTCCGGGACAGGGGACACCTTC CSAHSGTGDTF
TRBJ2-1 TRBV29-1 NA NA TGCAGCCTGGGTAGGGGAAGTGAGCAGTTCTTC CSLGRGSEQFF
TRBJ1-4 TRBV5-1 NA TRBD1 TGCGCCAGCAGCGAGGTACAGGGGGCTGAAAAACTGTTTTTT CASSEVQGAEKLFF
TRBJ2-7 TRBV27 NA TRBD1 TGTGCCAGCAGTCCCGGGACAGCTTCTCGTCCCTACGAGCAGTACTTC CASSPGTASRPYEQYF
TRBJ1-2 TRBV5-3 NA TRBD1 TGTGCCAGAAAGGGGGCGTGGGGAGACGATGGCTACACCTTC CARKGAWGDDGYTF
TRBJ2-3 TRBV9 NA NA TGTGCCAGCAGCGCCGGGATCTATGCGCAGTATTTT CASSAGIYAQYF
TRBJ2-3 TRBV18 NA TRBD2 TGTGCCAGCTCACCCCTAGCGGGGGGTGCAACAGATACGCAGTATTTT CASSPLAGGATDTQYF
TRBJ1-4 TRBV28 NA NA TGTGCCAGCAATTCCCCCGTCGTGGCTAATGAAAAACTGTTTTTT CASNSPVVANEKLFF
TRBJ2-7 TRBV5-1 NA NA TGCGCCAGCCGGACCTCGGACGGGGCCTCCTACGAGCAGTACTTC CASRTSDGASYEQYF
TRBJ1-6 TRBV4-1 NA NA TGCGCCAGCAGCCAAGCCCCGTTGGGCCATTCCTCCCTCCACTTT CASSQAPLGHSSLHF
TRBJ1-4 TRBV2 NA NA TGTGCCAGCAGGGAGACAGCGGTAGCTAATGAAAAACTGTTTTTT CASRETAVANEKLFF
TRBJ1-6 TRBV6-5 NA TRBD1 TGTGCCAGCCGTCCGACAGGGCCTGGGAATTCACCCCTCCACTTT CASRPTGPGNSPLHF
TRBJ1-5 TRBV7-9 NA TRBD1 TGTGCCAGCAGCCCAACAGGGGGCGCGGGTCAGCCCCAGCATTTT CASSPTGGAGQPQHF
TRBJ1-5 TRBV5-1 NA NA TGCGCCAGCAGCTTAGGAGAGAATCAGCCCCAGCATTTT CASSLGENQPQHF
TRBJ1-5 TRBV5-1 NA NA TGCGCCAGCAGCTTGGAAGCGGGAGGGGGTCAGCCCCAGCATTTT CASSLEAGGGQPQHF
TRBJ1-1 TRBV5-4 NA TRBD1 TGTGCCAGCAGCTTGGCCGGACAGGGAGATCACACTGAAGCTTTCTTT CASSLAGQGDHTEAFF
TRBJ1-4 TRBV5-1 NA TRBD1 TGCGCCAGCAGCCGCACAGGGGGTAGTGAAAAACTGTTTTTT CASSRTGGSEKLFF
TRBJ2-3 TRBV29-1 NA TRBD1 TGCAGCCTAAACAGGGCAGGGGGCGTCACAGATACGCAGTATTTT CSLNRAGGVTDTQYF
TRBJ1-2 TRBV23-1 NA NA TGCGCCAGCAGTCCGCACGGACGTTCCACGGGTGGCTACACCTTC CASSPHGRSTGGYTF